The sequence of this T cell receptor (beta chain) was determined in a study of technical replicates of blood from a few donors. The data were produced by immunoSEQ multiplex PCR, yet TCRdb's version contains in-frame clones alone and is incomplete. The sample yields tens of thousands of clones, around nine tenths seen once. This clone was seen a single time. What was sequenced was T cells isolated from PBMCs. This clonotype was obtained from a human donor in good health.

This CDR3 reads CASSLQGGNTEAFF. CDR3 DNA: TGTGCCAGCAGCTTACAAGGGGGGAACACTGAAGCTTTCTTT. This chain uses TRBV7-9 with TRBJ1-1; a possible D gene is TRBD1 (6 bases). Trimming took 2 bases from V and 1 from J, leaving 8 bases between them. The CDR3 totals 14 residues. Germline-derived CDR1 and CDR2 are SEHNR and FQNEAQ (reference sequence). Full variable domain (outside the CDR3, taken from reference TRBV7-9 and TRBJ1-1): DTGVSQNPRHKITKRGQNVTFRCDPISEHNRLYWYRQTLGQGPEFLTYFQNEAQLEKSRLLSDRFSAERPKGSFSTLEIQRTEQGDSAMYLCASSLQGGNTEAFFGQGTRLTVV.